This is a list of T cell receptor beta chains from one sample in a study of T cells after yellow fever vaccination. One entry per CDR3 protein, called by TCRdb with MiXCR from the 5' RACE reads. The profile shows 450,000 to 550,000 distinct CDR3 sequences, about a fifth of them singletons. Sequencing used PBMCs, obtained approximately 22 days after the first yellow fever vaccination. These receptors all stem from a man aged 18 to 29 who received the YFV17D yellow fever vaccine. Each CDR3 is given with its conserved first and last residue. The order of the fields is clone size, V gene, D gene, J gene, CDR3 protein, CDR3 DNA. The D gene is left open where the match is weak. Size tells how often a clone was seen (once, few, many) or the class of an expanded clone, and some rows leave it out.

clone size: few
V gene: TRBV28
D gene: TRBD2
J gene: TRBJ2-3
CDR3 protein: CASRTLAGPPIATQYF
CDR3 DNA: TGTGCCAGCAGAACACTAGCGGGGCCCCCCATAGCTACGCAGTATTTT

clone size: NA
V gene: TRBV11-3
D gene: NA
J gene: TRBJ2-1
CDR3 protein: CASSLMPSDEQFF
CDR3 DNA: TGTGCCAGCAGCTTAATGCCCTCTGATGAGCAGTTCTTC

clone size: NA
V gene: TRBV7-6
D gene: TRBD1
J gene: TRBJ1-2
CDR3 protein: CASSFGQGSGYTF
CDR3 DNA: TGTGCCAGCAGCTTCGGACAGGGATCTGGCTACACCTTC

clone size: NA
V gene: TRBV2
D gene: TRBD1
J gene: TRBJ1-1
CDR3 protein: CASNTQGDTEAFF
CDR3 DNA: TGTGCCAGCAATACTCAGGGGGACACTGAAGCTTTCTTT

clone size: NA
V gene: TRBV12-3/TRBV12-4
D gene: TRBD1
J gene: TRBJ2-5
CDR3 protein: CASSRGTVGTGLETQYF
CDR3 DNA: TGTGCCAGCAGTCGAGGGACCGTCGGGACAGGGTTGGAGACCCAGTACTTC

clone size: few
V gene: TRBV4-2
D gene: TRBD2
J gene: TRBJ2-7
CDR3 protein: CASSQAGLAREQYF
CDR3 DNA: TGTGCCAGCAGCCAAGCTGGACTAGCTAGAGAGCAGTACTTC

clone size: NA
V gene: TRBV28
D gene: NA
J gene: TRBJ1-4
CDR3 protein: CASSLYGPRNRKWNEKLFF
CDR3 DNA: TGTGCCAGCAGTTTATATGGCCCCAGGAATCGGAAGTGGAATGAAAAACTGTTTTTT

clone size: NA
V gene: TRBV7-2
D gene: NA
J gene: TRBJ1-4
CDR3 protein: CASSPYNAALNEKLFF
CDR3 DNA: TGTGCCAGCAGCCCCTATAACGCGGCCCTAAATGAAAAACTGTTTTTT

clone size: NA
V gene: TRBV20-1
D gene: NA
J gene: TRBJ2-1
CDR3 protein: CSADEYNEQFF
CDR3 DNA: TGCAGTGCTGATGAATACAATGAGCAGTTCTTC

clone size: few
V gene: TRBV4-3
D gene: TRBD1
J gene: TRBJ2-3
CDR3 protein: CASSQDQSGRTGPDTQYF
CDR3 DNA: TGCGCCAGCAGCCAAGATCAATCGGGGCGGACAGGGCCAGATACGCAGTATTTT

clone size: few
V gene: TRBV7-9
D gene: NA
J gene: TRBJ2-2
CDR3 protein: CASSLLLGPNTGELFF
CDR3 DNA: TGTGCCAGCAGCCTCCTACTAGGGCCGAACACCGGGGAGCTGTTTTTT

clone size: NA
V gene: TRBV4-1
D gene: TRBD2
J gene: TRBJ2-5
CDR3 protein: CASSQELAGASETQYF
CDR3 DNA: TGCGCCAGCAGCCAAGAACTAGCGGGGGCGTCAGAGACCCAGTACTTC

clone size: once
V gene: TRBV27
D gene: NA
J gene: TRBJ2-1
CDR3 protein: CASSSPLEGGQFF
CDR3 DNA: TGTGCCAGCAGTTCCCCGTTAGAGGGGGGGCAGTTCTTC

clone size: NA
V gene: TRBV10-3
D gene: TRBD2
J gene: TRBJ2-5
CDR3 protein: CAIRKTSEETQYF
CDR3 DNA: TGTGCCATCAGGAAGACTAGCGAAGAGACCCAGTACTTC

clone size: NA
V gene: TRBV7-9
D gene: NA
J gene: TRBJ1-2
CDR3 protein: CANSPGAAAYGYTF
CDR3 DNA: TGTGCCAACTCTCCAGGGGCGGCGGCTTATGGCTACACCTTC

clone size: NA
V gene: TRBV4-3
D gene: NA
J gene: TRBJ2-6
CDR3 protein: CASSPGISGANVLTF
CDR3 DNA: TGCGCCAGCAGCCCGGGAATCTCTGGGGCCAACGTCCTGACTTTC

clone size: NA
V gene: TRBV20-1
D gene: NA
J gene: TRBJ2-3
CDR3 protein: CSAPSQSDTQYF
CDR3 DNA: TGCAGTGCCCCTTCCCAGTCAGATACGCAGTATTTT

clone size: NA
V gene: TRBV5-1
D gene: NA
J gene: TRBJ2-5
CDR3 protein: CASSFVGGPSETQYF
CDR3 DNA: TGCGCCAGCAGCTTCGTCGGGGGCCCCTCAGAGACCCAGTACTTC

clone size: few
V gene: TRBV4-1
D gene: NA
J gene: TRBJ1-2
CDR3 protein: CASRGADYGYTF
CDR3 DNA: TGCGCCAGCAGGGGCGCGGACTATGGCTACACCTTC

clone size: once
V gene: TRBV9
D gene: TRBD2
J gene: TRBJ2-2
CDR3 protein: CASSVWLAGNTGELFF
CDR3 DNA: TGTGCCAGCAGCGTATGGCTAGCGGGGAACACCGGGGAGCTGTTTTTT

clone size: NA
V gene: TRBV7-6
D gene: TRBD1
J gene: TRBJ1-1
CDR3 protein: CASSNEQGIYTEAFF
CDR3 DNA: TGTGCCAGCAGCAATGAACAGGGGATTTACACTGAAGCTTTCTTT

clone size: few
V gene: TRBV5-1
D gene: NA
J gene: TRBJ2-7
CDR3 protein: CASSRGDSYEQYF
CDR3 DNA: TGCGCCAGCAGCCGCGGGGACTCCTACGAGCAGTACTTC

clone size: NA
V gene: TRBV10-3
D gene: NA
J gene: TRBJ2-5
CDR3 protein: CAGSRDQETQYF
CDR3 DNA: TGTGCCGGGTCCAGGGACCAAGAGACCCAGTACTTC

clone size: NA
V gene: TRBV18
D gene: TRBD2
J gene: TRBJ2-1
CDR3 protein: CASSPPGTSGDNEQFF
CDR3 DNA: TGTGCCAGCTCACCACCGGGCACTAGCGGGGACAATGAGCAGTTCTTC

clone size: many
V gene: TRBV5-1
D gene: NA
J gene: TRBJ2-2
CDR3 protein: CASSFPTSTGELFF
CDR3 DNA: TGCGCCAGCAGCTTCCCCACGAGCACCGGGGAGCTGTTTTTT

clone size: few
V gene: TRBV5-1
D gene: NA
J gene: TRBJ2-5
CDR3 protein: CASSAVLAEETQYF
CDR3 DNA: TGCGCCAGCAGCGCCGTCCTAGCCGAAGAGACCCAGTACTTC

clone size: NA
V gene: TRBV20-1
D gene: TRBD1
J gene: TRBJ1-2
CDR3 protein: CSVTQGDYGYTF
CDR3 DNA: TGCAGTGTCACACAGGGGGACTATGGCTACACCTTC

clone size: few
V gene: TRBV3-1
D gene: NA
J gene: TRBJ1-6
CDR3 protein: CASSPGVSPLHF
CDR3 DNA: TGTGCCAGCAGCCCAGGGGTCTCACCCCTCCACTTT

clone size: NA
V gene: TRBV20-1
D gene: TRBD2
J gene: TRBJ2-3
CDR3 protein: CSASVLAGGPPDTQYF
CDR3 DNA: TGCAGTGCTAGTGTTCTAGCGGGGGGGCCCCCAGATACGCAGTATTTT

clone size: few
V gene: TRBV4-1
D gene: NA
J gene: TRBJ1-5
CDR3 protein: CASSQAQQEYGQPQHF
CDR3 DNA: TGCGCCAGCAGCCAAGCCCAACAGGAGTATGGTCAGCCCCAGCATTTT

clone size: NA
V gene: TRBV2
D gene: TRBD1
J gene: TRBJ2-7
CDR3 protein: CASSRDRGGEQYF
CDR3 DNA: TGTGCCAGCAGCCGGGACAGGGGTGGGGAGCAGTACTTC

clone size: few
V gene: TRBV12-3/TRBV12-4
D gene: NA
J gene: TRBJ2-1
CDR3 protein: CASSLMGNEQFF
CDR3 DNA: TGTGCCAGCAGTTTAATGGGGAATGAGCAGTTCTTC

clone size: once
V gene: TRBV7-9
D gene: NA
J gene: TRBJ2-2
CDR3 protein: CASTYPGGRGDTGELFF
CDR3 DNA: TGTGCCAGCACCTACCCTGGGGGCCGCGGGGACACCGGGGAGCTGTTTTTT

clone size: few
V gene: TRBV6-5
D gene: NA
J gene: TRBJ1-4
CDR3 protein: CASSYSGTSQEKLFF
CDR3 DNA: TGTGCCAGCAGTTACTCGGGGACCTCTCAGGAAAAACTGTTTTTT

clone size: NA
V gene: TRBV7-2
D gene: NA
J gene: TRBJ2-5
CDR3 protein: CASSLGVGTVETQYF
CDR3 DNA: TGTGCCAGCAGCTTAGGGGTCGGGACGGTGGAGACCCAGTACTTC

clone size: NA
V gene: TRBV29-1
D gene: NA
J gene: TRBJ1-1
CDR3 protein: CSVEGTENTEAFF
CDR3 DNA: TGCAGCGTTGAAGGGACCGAGAACACTGAAGCTTTCTTT

clone size: NA
V gene: TRBV28
D gene: TRBD1
J gene: TRBJ2-1
CDR3 protein: CASSSGQGNEQFF
CDR3 DNA: TGTGCCAGCAGTTCAGGACAGGGCAATGAGCAGTTCTTC

clone size: NA
V gene: TRBV20-1
D gene: NA
J gene: TRBJ2-1
CDR3 protein: CSARDFGGRNEQFF
CDR3 DNA: TGCAGTGCTAGAGATTTCGGGGGTCGAAATGAGCAGTTCTTC

clone size: NA
V gene: TRBV5-1
D gene: NA
J gene: TRBJ1-1
CDR3 protein: CASSLGGTGTEAFF
CDR3 DNA: TGCGCCAGCAGCTTGGGCGGCACGGGAACTGAAGCTTTCTTT

clone size: NA
V gene: TRBV12-3/TRBV12-4
D gene: NA
J gene: TRBJ1-4
CDR3 protein: CASSPSGAFEKLFF
CDR3 DNA: TGTGCCAGCAGTCCGTCGGGCGCTTTTGAAAAACTGTTTTTT

clone size: NA
V gene: TRBV6-5
D gene: NA
J gene: TRBJ1-5
CDR3 protein: CASSYSAALNQPQHF
CDR3 DNA: TGTGCCAGCAGTTACTCCGCCGCTTTAAATCAGCCCCAGCATTTT

clone size: NA
V gene: TRBV7-2
D gene: NA
J gene: TRBJ2-6
CDR3 protein: CASGRAGLVSGANVLTF
CDR3 DNA: TGTGCCAGCGGTCGAGCTGGGCTGGTTTCTGGGGCCAACGTCCTGACTTTC

clone size: NA
V gene: TRBV5-1
D gene: NA
J gene: TRBJ1-1
CDR3 protein: CASSLTSGSTEAFF
CDR3 DNA: TGCGCCAGCAGCTTGACGTCAGGGTCTACTGAAGCTTTCTTT

clone size: NA
V gene: TRBV6-2/TRBV6-3
D gene: TRBD2
J gene: TRBJ2-5
CDR3 protein: CATNRGDQETQYF
CDR3 DNA: TGTGCCACAAACCGGGGGGACCAAGAGACCCAGTACTTC

clone size: NA
V gene: TRBV7-2
D gene: TRBD2
J gene: TRBJ2-3
CDR3 protein: CASSPSSGGYPDTQYF
CDR3 DNA: TGTGCCAGCAGCCCCTCTAGCGGGGGGTACCCTGATACGCAGTATTTT

clone size: few
V gene: TRBV29-1
D gene: TRBD1
J gene: TRBJ2-3
CDR3 protein: CSAGQVDPDTQYF
CDR3 DNA: TGCAGCGCCGGACAGGTGGATCCAGATACGCAGTATTTT

clone size: many
V gene: TRBV29-1
D gene: NA
J gene: TRBJ2-2
CDR3 protein: CSVPGTTNTGELFF
CDR3 DNA: TGCAGCGTCCCAGGGACCACGAACACCGGGGAGCTGTTTTTT

clone size: few
V gene: TRBV6-2/TRBV6-3
D gene: NA
J gene: TRBJ2-7
CDR3 protein: CASSWGLRREQYF
CDR3 DNA: TGTGCCAGCAGTTGGGGACTGAGACGCGAGCAGTACTTC

clone size: NA
V gene: TRBV9
D gene: NA
J gene: TRBJ2-2
CDR3 protein: CASSAQNFGAGELFF
CDR3 DNA: NA

clone size: NA
V gene: TRBV6-5
D gene: NA
J gene: TRBJ1-2
CDR3 protein: CASSYADGQTYGYTF
CDR3 DNA: TGTGCCAGCAGTTACGCTGACGGACAGACCTATGGCTACACCTTC

clone size: NA
V gene: TRBV7-9
D gene: NA
J gene: TRBJ2-7
CDR3 protein: CASSLVERGEQYF
CDR3 DNA: TGTGCCAGCAGCTTAGTAGAACGGGGTGAGCAGTACTTC

clone size: NA
V gene: TRBV28
D gene: TRBD1
J gene: TRBJ1-6
CDR3 protein: CASIPLRGARSPLHF
CDR3 DNA: TGTGCCAGCATTCCTCTCAGGGGGGCAAGGTCACCCCTCCACTTT